These 20 T cell receptor beta chains originate from one sample sequenced in a study of T cells in women clearing cervical HPV infection. The assay was immunoSEQ multiplex PCR, and TCRdb's table has in-frame clones only and misses some. Here the sample table reports more than 20,000 clones. The sequencing sample was made of blood buffy coat. The receptors originated from a woman aged 18 to 69 with a cervical HPV16 infection that either progressed to CIN3+ or cleared (not recorded which).

Worth noting for this clone: Read coverage stops 3 residues before the CDR3 terminus; the germline J gene supplies the remainder. The chain recombines TRBV5-8 with TRBJ1-6, with a tentative D call TRBD1 (5 bases). Germline CDR1 reads SGHTS; CDR2 reads YDEGEE. Trimming removed 0 bases from V and 7 bases from J, with 11 bases in between. The CDR3 totals 15 residues. This CDR3 is CASSLGQGGNSPLHF. Partial CDR3 DNA: TGTGCCAGCAGCTTGGGGCAGGGAGGGAATTCACCC.

About this clone itself: Read coverage stops 3 residues before the CDR3 terminus; the germline J gene supplies the remainder. V usage is TRBV5-4 and J usage is TRBJ2-3; D may be TRBD2 (6 bases). The ends were cut back, 1 base at V and 0 bases at J, with 9 bases in the middle. CDR3 length equals 15 residues. Germline V CDR1 and CDR2: SGHNT, YYREEE (reference sequence). CDR3 DNA (partial): TGTGCCAGCAGCTTGTCCCTAGCGAGCACAGATACG. Protein sequence: CASSLSLASTDT. The entire CDR3 is CASSLSLASTDTQYF.

As to this clone: The observed sequence ends 3 residues before the CDR3 terminus, with the missing tail filled in from the germline J gene. V usage is TRBV27 and J usage is TRBJ2-7; 8 bases agree with TRBD1. The germline V gene encodes CDR1 MNHEY and CDR2 SMNVEV (reference sequence). The CDR3 totals 14 residues. V gave up 3 bases and J gave up 4 bases; unmatched junction bases: 5. The sequenced part of the CDR3 DNA is TGTGCCAGCAGTTTGTCAGGGGGCCTATACGAG. Amino acids: CASSLSGGLYE. The whole CDR3 protein is CASSLSGGLYEQYF.

About this clone itself: The CDR3 end lies 3 residues beyond the end of the read and is filled in from the germline J gene. This rearrangement joins TRBV5-6 to TRBJ2-3, with a tentative D call TRBD1 (6 bases). The V gene lost 2 bases and the J gene lost 4 bases, with 8 bases spanning the gap. The germline V gene encodes CDR1 SGHDT and CDR2 YYEEEE. The length of the CDR3 is 13 residues. CDR3 amino acids: CASSLTGPDTQYF. The CDR3 DNA, read in part, is TGTGCCAGCAGCTTAACAGGGCCAGATACG.

About this clone itself: The CDR3 extends 3 residues past the end of the read, so its final part is completed from the germline J gene. This rearrangement joins TRBV19 to TRBJ1-4, with TRBD1 identical over 9 bases. Germline loops: CDR1 LNHDA, CDR2 SQIVND (reference sequence). Trimming took 6 bases from V and 4 from J; bases not matched to a gene: 12. The CDR3 covers 17 residues. The CDR3 here is CASSFSTGGADNEKLFF. Incomplete CDR3 DNA: TGTGCCAGTAGCTTCTCCACAGGGGGCGCCGATAATGAAAAA. The full variable domain, completed using reference TRBV19 and TRBJ1-4, is DGGITQSPKYLFRKEGQNVTLSCEQNLNHDAMYWYRQDPGQGLRLIYYSQIVNDFQKGDIAEGYSVSREKKESFPLTVTSAQKNPTAFYLCASSFSTGGADNEKLFFGSGTQLSVL.

With respect to this clone: The read ends 3 residues before the CDR3 terminus; that terminus is restored from the germline J gene. Other DNA sequences in the sample encode the same CDR3. The chain uses TRBV19 and TRBJ1-3; 7 positions agree with TRBD1. The CDR3 loop spans 15 amino acids. The germline V gene has CDR1 LNHDA and CDR2 SQIVND (reference sequence). Trimming took 5 bases from V and 0 from J; bases not matched to a gene: 4. Incomplete CDR3 DNA: TGTGCCAGTAGTCCGGACAGGACCTCTGGAAACACC. It is translated as CASSPDRTSGNT. The whole CDR3 sequence reads CASSPDRTSGNTIYF. Full variable domain (outside the CDR3, taken from reference TRBV19 and TRBJ1-3): DGGITQSPKYLFRKEGQNVTLSCEQNLNHDAMYWYRQDPGQGLRLIYYSQIVNDFQKGDIAEGYSVSREKKESFPLTVTSAQKNPTAFYLCASSPDRTSGNTIYFGEGSWLTVV.

CDR3 sequence: CASSTQLGPEQYF. The DNA read from the CDR3 is TGTGCCAGCAGCACGCAATTAGGGCCCGAG. The chain links TRBV7-9 to TRBJ2-7; D not resolved. Coverage ceases 3 residues before the CDR3 finishes, and the germline J gene fills in the end. Germline-derived CDR1 and CDR2 are SEHNR and FQNEAQ (reference sequence). V was clipped by 5 bases and J by 6 bases, with 14 bases between them. The CDR3 totals 13 residues.

As concerns this clone: The read comes to an end 3 residues before the CDR3 does, leaving the germline J gene to fill in the end. J is TRBJ2-7 and V is TRBV23-1; TRBD1 agrees at 8 bases. TRBV23-1 is an open reading frame, and its role is uncertain. This CDR3 is built from 15 residues. With V trimmed by 2 bases and J by 6 bases, 9 bases remained unmatched. This chain's CDR3 is CASSQRQGARSEQYF. The covered CDR3 bases are TGCGCCAGCAGTCAACGGCAGGGGGCAAGGAGCGAG.

As concerns this clone: The sequence runs out 3 residues before the end of the CDR3; the remainder is reconstructed from the germline J gene. The chain joins TRBV7-9 to TRBJ2-4; D is unresolved. This CDR3 is built from 13 residues. Germline V gene sequence: CDR1 SEHNR, CDR2 FQNEAQ (reference sequence). This chain's CDR3 is CASALTENYGQYF. The CDR3 bases that were read are TGTGCCAGCGCCCTCACTGAAAACTATGGT.

Partial CDR3 DNA: TGTGCCAGCAGCCACAGGTTTTACGAG. It is translated as CASSHRFYE. The whole CDR3 reads CASSHRFYEQYF. This chain uses TRBV14 with TRBJ2-7; D is undetermined. The read comes to an end 3 residues before the CDR3 does, leaving the germline J gene to fill in the end. V was shortened by 3 bases and J by 4 bases, with 7 bases between the two germline ends. The CDR3 has 12 amino acids. The V gene's germline CDR1 is SGHDN and CDR2 FVKESK.

On this clone itself: The CDR3 goes on 3 residues after the read ends, and that part is filled in from the germline J gene. The chain carries TRBV5-1 and TRBJ2-3; D may be TRBD2 (6 bases). The CDR3 extends over 15 amino acids. Germline V gene sequence: CDR1 SGHRS, CDR2 YFSETQ. The sequenced part of the CDR3 DNA is TGCGCCAGCAGCTTCGGCGCGGGGAGACGAGAGACG. It is translated as CASSFGAGRRET. The whole CDR3 sequence reads CASSFGAGRRETQYF. The whole variable domain, remainder taken from reference TRBV5-1 and TRBJ2-3, is KAGVTQTPRYLIKTRGQQVTLSCSPISGHRSVSWYQQTPGQGLQFLFEYFSETQRNKGNFPGRFSGRQFSNSRSEMNVSTLELGDSALYLCASSFGAGRRETQYFGPGTRLTVL.

In the case of this clone: The CDR3 end falls 3 residues outside the read, so it is completed with the germline J gene. This chain uses TRBV7-8 with TRBJ1-1, with D possibly matching TRBD1 (6 bases). This CDR3 region has 12 residues. CDR1 is SGHVS and CDR2 is FQNEAQ in the germline V gene. Deletions cut 8 bases from V and 4 bases from J, with 11 bases between. The CDR3 bases that were read are TGTGCCAGCGGTTACAGGGCCACTGAA. As protein: CASGYRATE. The full-length CDR3 reads as CASGYRATEAFF.

Turning to this clone: The read finishes 3 residues shy of the CDR3 end, and the germline J gene is used to complete it. The chain joins TRBV6-2 or TRBV6-3 to TRBJ2-2; the D gene could be TRBD1 or TRBD2 (5 bases each). The CDR3 consists of 16 residues. Germline V gene sequence: CDR1 MNHEY, CDR2 SVGEGT. CDR3 region: CASTLRGAPGANVLFF. CDR3 DNA (partial): TGTGCCAGCACCCTCCGAGGGGCCCCTGGGGCCAACGTG.

CDR3 DNA, as far as it was read: TGCGCCAGCAGCTTGGATGGGACAGAATACTATGGC. Translation: CASSLDGTEYYG. The CDR3 reads in full as CASSLDGTEYYGYTF. This rearrangement joins TRBV5-1 to TRBJ1-2; TRBD1 aligns across 7 bases. The read comes to an end 3 residues before the CDR3 does, leaving the germline J gene to fill in the end. J was trimmed by 3 bases and V by 0 bases; bases with no gene match: 5. This CDR3 has 15 residues. CDR1 SGHRS and CDR2 YFSETQ come from the germline V gene.

With respect to this clone: Sequencing ends 3 residues short of the CDR3 end; the germline J gene provides the rest. The gene calls are TRBV12-3 or TRBV12-4 and TRBJ1-1; the D gene is possibly TRBD1 (5 bases). The CDR3 contains 15 residues. Trimming removed 1 base from V and 6 bases from J, with 15 bases in between. Partial CDR3 DNA: TGTGCCAGCAGTTTAGTTCGGGGGATCGACGCTGAA. Amino acids: CASSLVRGIDAE. The CDR3 in full is CASSLVRGIDAEAFF.

CDR3 sequence: CAIGGTSSSATQYF. CDR3 DNA (partial): TGTGCCATAGGAGGGACTAGCTCATCGGCGACC. This sequence joins TRBV7-8 and TRBJ2-5; TRBD2 agrees at 9 bases. The read ends 3 residues shy of where the CDR3 ends; the end is completed using the germline J gene. The CDR3 spans 14 residues. Germline V lookup: CDR1 SGHVS, CDR2 FQNEAQ. V lost 10 bases, J lost 7 bases, and 13 bases stayed unmatched.

In the case of this clone: The DNA ends 3 residues before the CDR3 does, and the rest of the CDR3 is filled in from the germline J gene. The rearrangement links TRBV7-6 to TRBJ2-7, with D possibly TRBD1 on 6 matching bases. The CDR3 length is 16 residues. Trimming removed 2 bases from V and 0 bases from J, with 14 bases in between. CDR1 and CDR2 (germline): SGHVS, FNYEAQ. CDR3 sequence: CASSLSIGGSSYEQYF. The sequenced part of the CDR3 DNA is TGTGCCAGCAGCTTATCCATAGGGGGATCCTCCTACGAG.

Points on this clone: The read terminates 3 residues before the CDR3 end, so the remaining end is supplied by the germline J gene. The rearrangement uses TRBV19 and TRBJ1-2; no definite D call. This CDR3 is 13 amino acids long. With 7 bases removed from V and 2 bases from J, the gap between germline ends came to 11 bases. In germline, CDR1 is LNHDA, CDR2 SQIVND (reference sequence). The sequenced CDR3 bases are TGTGCCAGTACCCCGACAAGAAACTATGGC. Translating gives CASTPTRNYG. The full CDR3 protein reads CASTPTRNYGYTF.

Concerning this clone itself: The CDR3 is cut off 3 residues early in the read; its end comes from the germline J gene. The gene calls are TRBV5-1 and TRBJ1-2, with a possible D match to TRBD1 (6 bases). In germline, CDR1 is SGHRS, CDR2 YFSETQ. V lost 0 bases to trimming and J lost 4 bases, with 7 bases between them. This CDR3 has 13 amino acids. The CDR3 protein is CASSLEGGYGYTF. The part of the CDR3 DNA that was read is TGCGCCAGCAGCTTGGAAGGGGGCTATGGC.

Concerning this clone itself: One junction end disagrees with the germline gene, perhaps due to a read error. The DNA ends 3 residues before the CDR3 does, and the rest of the CDR3 is filled in from the germline J gene. Other DNA sequences of this sample code for an identical CDR3. This chain connects TRBV30 to TRBJ1-3; D is ambiguous. The CDR3 runs to 12 residues. CDR1 is GTSNPN, CDR2 SVGIG, per germline (reference sequence). The CDR3 is CAWNGFRNTIYF. Incomplete CDR3 DNA: TGTGCCTGGAACGGGTTCCGTAACACA. The whole variable domain, remainder taken from reference TRBV30 and TRBJ1-3, is SQTIHQWPATLVQPVGSPLSLECTVEGTSNPNLYWYRQAAGRGLQLLFYSVGIGQISSEVPQNLSASRPQDRQFILSSKKLLLSDSGFYLCAWNGFRNTIYFGEGSWLTVV.